The table lists the clone carrying this T cell receptor (beta chain) with a few counts. Its antigen is currently unknown. The record originates from a study of T cells after yellow fever vaccination. Study summary: The SMART-Seq v4 Ultra Low Input method served to prepare the low-cell-number fractions. Study-wide results and limits: Reappearing after the booster were most of the clones from primary vaccination (96% CD4, 88% CD8).

The CDR3 covers 16 residues. With 1 base removed from V and 4 bases from J, the gap between germline ends came to 14 bases. Germline CDR1 SGHRS, CDR2 YFSETQ. MiXCR, applied by TCRdb to the 5' RACE reads, yields one record per CDR3 protein. The sample yields about 260,000 distinct CDR3 sequences, around 4.9% seen once. The chain recombines TRBV5-1 with TRBJ2-2, with D perhaps given as TRBD1 or TRBD2 (5 bases each). This receptor was obtained from a man aged 18 to 30 who received the YFV17D yellow fever vaccine. Sample: CD4+ T cells sorted from PBMCs, taken on the day of the yellow fever booster vaccination. The CDR3: CASSLSGAEGTGELFF. CDR3 bases: TGCGCCAGCAGCTTGTCCGGGGCCGAGGGCACCGGGGAGCTGTTTTTT.